The 25 T cell receptor beta chains reported below all come from one sample, sequenced in a study of blood T cell repertoires in COVID-19. Clones were read by immunoSEQ multiplex PCR, and TCRdb kept only the in-frame ones, dropping some. The data hold 270,000 or so clones, with 70% to 90% observed a single time. What was sequenced was peripheral blood. These receptors all come from a woman under 40 with active or convalescent COVID-19.

This clone was detected a few times. The rearrangement uses TRBV19 and TRBJ1-5, with 8 nucleotides matching TRBD1. CDR3 length: 15 amino acids. The trim removed 5 bases at V and 7 bases at J, leaving 10 bases unmatched. Looked up from germline, CDR1 is LNHDA and CDR2 is SQIVND (reference sequence). As DNA, the CDR3 is TGTGCCAGTAGTGACAGGGGTACCGCGGGACAGCCCCAGCATTTT. As protein: CASSDRGTAGQPQHF.

DNA for the CDR3: TGCAGTGCTAGTGCCCTCCGACTAGTCAGGTCCGATGAGCAGTTCTTC. Amino acid sequence: CSASALRLVRSDEQFF. J is TRBJ2-1 and V is TRBV20-1; possible D gene TRBD2, 6 bases. Germline V gives CDR1 DFQATT, CDR2 SNEGSKA (reference sequence). The CDR3 spans 16 residues. With 3 bases removed from V and 8 bases from J, the gap between germline ends came to 23 bases.

The chain employs TRBV6-2 or TRBV6-3 and TRBJ1-5; 12 positions match TRBD1. In germline, CDR1 is MNHEY, CDR2 SVGEGT. After removal of 6 bases from V and 2 bases from J, the junction contained 11 bases not matched to a gene. The CDR3 is made up of 18 amino acids. The CDR3 coding sequence is TGTGCCAGCAGCTCTCCGGGACAGGGGGCTCCGGGCAATCAGCCCCAGCATTTT. This encodes CASSSPGQGAPGNQPQHF.

This clone was counted once. This chain joins TRBV28 and TRBJ1-3, with D unresolved. The germline gives CDR1 MDHEN, CDR2 SYDVKM. This CDR3 comprises 12 residues. Trimming took 7 bases from V and 0 from J, leaving 4 bases between them. CDR3 DNA: TGTGCCAGCACGGGCTCTGGAAACACCATATATTTT. Translated: CASTGSGNTIYF.

V is TRBV29-1 and J is TRBJ1-2; tentative D call: TRBD1 (6 bases). CDR3 size: 13 residues. Germline CDR1 SQVTM, CDR2 ANQGSEA. V was clipped by 7 bases and J by 5 bases, with 17 bases between them. Here the CDR3 reads CSAEMGAGYGYTF. The CDR3, as DNA: TGCAGCGCGGAGATGGGGGCCGGGTATGGCTACACCTTC. The whole variable domain, filled in from reference TRBV29-1 and TRBJ1-2, reads SAVISQKPSRDICQRGTSLTIQCQVDSQVTMMFWYRQQPGQSLTLIATANQGSEATYESGFVIDKFPISRPNLTFSTLTVSNMSPEDSSIYLCSAEMGAGYGYTFGSGTRLTVV.

This chain joins TRBV29-1 and TRBJ1-1; 8 bases line up with TRBD1. V lost 4 bases and J lost 4; bases outside the gene matches: 8. Germline V lookup: CDR1 SQVTM, CDR2 ANQGSEA. CDR3 length: 14 residues. The CDR3 sequence is CSVVTGAGGTEAFF. DNA of the CDR3: TGCAGCGTTGTGACAGGGGCCGGGGGCACTGAAGCTTTCTTT.

Notes on this clone: The same CDR3 also results from other DNA sequences found in this sample. This rearrangement joins TRBV10-3 to TRBJ1-2; TRBD1 might be the D (5 bases). V lost 6 bases and J lost 4, with 12 bases in between. This CDR3 comprises 13 residues. Germline loops: CDR1 ENHRY, CDR2 SYGVKD. The CDR3: CAISLDRSYGYTF. For the CDR3, the DNA is TGTGCCATCAGCCTTGACAGATCCTATGGCTACACCTTC.

In its sample, this clone was seen once. CDR3 in amino acids: CASRLQDTEAFF. The CDR3 bases are TGCGCCAGCAGGTTACAGGACACTGAAGCTTTCTTT. The V gene is TRBV5-1, the J gene TRBJ1-1, with D possibly matching TRBD1 (5 bases). Germline CDR1 SGHRS, CDR2 YFSETQ. With 5 bases removed from V and 3 bases from J, the gap between germline ends came to 8 bases. This CDR3 is 12 amino acids long. The full variable domain, its missing parts supplied by reference TRBV5-1 and TRBJ1-1, is KAGVTQTPRYLIKTRGQQVTLSCSPISGHRSVSWYQQTPGQGLQFLFEYFSETQRNKGNFPGRFSGRQFSNSRSEMNVSTLELGDSALYLCASRLQDTEAFFGQGTRLTVV.

This clone was seen only a few times. The chain links TRBV30 to TRBJ1-6; D is undetermined. The CDR3 sequence is 15 residues long. CDR1 and CDR2 (germline): GTSNPN, SVGIG (reference sequence). Trimming stripped 0 bases from V and 5 bases from J, with 11 bases between. The CDR3 spells CAWSVRGLNNSPLHF. CDR3 nucleotides: TGTGCCTGGAGTGTAAGAGGACTGAATAATTCACCCCTCCACTTT.

V and J are TRBV24-1 and TRBJ1-3; no clear D. V dropped 3 bases and J dropped 1 base, with 9 bases sitting between them. Germline CDR1 KGHDR, CDR2 SFDVKD. This CDR3 spans 15 amino acids. The CDR3 spells CATSDPRASGNTIYF. The CDR3 nucleotides are TGTGCCACCAGTGATCCCCGAGCTTCTGGAAACACCATATATTTT.

This chain uses TRBV27 with TRBJ1-1, with TRBD1 matching over 10 bases. This CDR3 has 17 amino acids. Germline values: CDR1 MNHEY, CDR2 SMNVEV (reference sequence). V dropped 8 bases and J dropped 8; count of bases not matched to a gene: 20. In DNA form, the CDR3 reads TGTGCCAGCGCCCGCTGGGGCGGGACAGGGGCCCTTGGGGAAGCTTTCTTT. Residues: CASARWGGTGALGEAFF.

The rearrangement joins TRBV19 to TRBJ2-2; 11 bases line up with TRBD2. The junction had 3 bases not matched to a gene; V was cut back by 3 bases and J by 6 bases. Germline V CDR1 and CDR2: LNHDA, SQIVND (reference sequence). The CDR3 spans 15 residues. The DNA of the CDR3 is TGTGCCAGTAGTATTCTAGCGGGGGGTTCCGGGGAGCTGTTTTTT. Translated: CASSILAGGSGELFF.

The V call is TRBV19, the J call TRBJ2-5; 12 nucleotides line up with TRBD2. The CDR3 consists of 18 residues. V trimming: 2 bases; J trimming: 5 bases; junction bases outside the gene matches: 12. Germline-derived CDR1 and CDR2 are LNHDA and SQIVND (reference sequence). The CDR3 region has the DNA TGTGCCAGTAGTATAAGGTCCTTTCGACTAGCGGGGGTTGAGACCCAGTACTTC. Protein sequence: CASSIRSFRLAGVETQYF.

J is TRBJ2-7 and V is TRBV2; D is possibly TRBD2 (7 bases). This CDR3 comprises 14 residues. Per the germline V gene, CDR1 is SNHLY and CDR2 is FYNNEI. V gave up 8 bases and J gave up 3 bases, with 17 bases separating them. In DNA form, the CDR3 reads TGTGCCAGCGGGTTGGCGGGGGCAGTCTACGAGCAGTACTTC. It encodes CASGLAGAVYEQYF. Full variable domain (missing parts from reference TRBV2 and TRBJ2-7): EPEVTQTPSHQVTQMGQEVILRCVPISNHLYFYWYRQILGQKVEFLVSFYNNEISEKSEIFDDQFSVERPDGSNFTLKIRSTKLEDSAMYFCASGLAGAVYEQYFGPGTRLTVT.

This rearrangement joins TRBV5-1 to TRBJ2-5; TRBD2 matches 7 bases. Losses at the gene ends were 7 bases for V and 2 bases for J; bases not matched to a gene: 14. CDR1 and CDR2 (germline): SGHRS, YFSETQ. The CDR3 length is 16 residues. The DNA for the CDR3 is TGCGCCAGCTCGTCGCTGGATTTCGGGGGGCAAGAGACCCAGTACTTC. Translating it yields CASSSLDFGGQETQYF.

The chain links TRBV7-2 to TRBJ1-6; TRBD1 agrees at 8 bases. The V segment lost 7 bases and the J segment 8 bases; nucleotides outside the gene matches: 7. The CDR3 is made up of 14 amino acids. Per germline, CDR1 SGHTA and CDR2 FQGNSA. The CDR3 spells CASNTGGSDSPLHF. The CDR3 nucleotides read TGTGCCAGCAATACAGGGGGTTCGGATTCACCCCTCCACTTT.

V gene TRBV6-2 or TRBV6-3 combines with J gene TRBJ2-7, with 8 bases identical to TRBD1. The CDR3 extends over 16 amino acids. V shed 5 bases and J 3 bases; nucleotides not matched to a gene: 12. Germline V gene sequence: CDR1 MNHEY, CDR2 SVGEGT. The CDR3 coding sequence is TGTGCCAGCAGTGTCCGACAGGGGTCATCTTTCTACGAGCAGTACTTC. It yields the protein CASSVRQGSSFYEQYF.

Turning to this clone: The same CDR3 is also encoded by other DNA sequences in this sample. This rearrangement joins TRBV7-9 to TRBJ1-4; 8 bases align to TRBD1. The length of the CDR3 is 14 residues. Looked up from germline, CDR1 is SEHNR and CDR2 is FQNEAQ (reference sequence). V trimming: 5 bases; J trimming: 2 bases; junction bases outside the gene matches: 1. The CDR3, as DNA: TGTGCCAGCAGCCGGACAGGGACTAATGAAAAACTGTTTTTT. It is translated as CASSRTGTNEKLFF.

This chain uses TRBV3-1 (or the pseudogene TRBV3-2) with TRBJ2-5; 15 bases are a match to TRBD2. V dropped 2 bases and J dropped 5; count of bases not matched to a gene: 15. The CDR3 runs 20 residues. Germline CDR1 LGHDT, CDR2 YNNKEL (reference sequence). The CDR3 region has the DNA TGTGCCAGCAGCCAACTGATACCCGGACTAGCGGGGGGGCGTGGTGAGACCCAGTACTTC. It codes for CASSQLIPGLAGGRGETQYF.

The V gene is TRBV28, the J gene TRBJ1-5; no reliable D call. This CDR3 is built from 16 residues. Trimming shortened V by 3 bases and J by 4 bases, and 16 bases separated the two germline ends. Germline V gene data show CDR1 as MDHEN and CDR2 as SYDVKM. CDR3 sequence: CASSLEAARRNQPQHF. The DNA of the CDR3 is TGTGCCAGCAGTTTGGAGGCAGCTAGGAGGAATCAGCCCCAGCATTTT.

V usage is TRBV6-2 or TRBV6-3 and J usage is TRBJ1-1, with 8 positions matching TRBD1. This CDR3 is 17 amino acids long. Germline CDR1 MNHEY, CDR2 SVGEGT. J lost 2 bases, V lost 6 bases, and 14 bases had no gene match. The CDR3 DNA follows: TGTGCCAGCAGCAAGACAGGGGCGTCGGGCCTAAACACTGAAGCTTTCTTT. The encoded protein is CASSKTGASGLNTEAFF.

The chain links TRBV2 to TRBJ1-6; 8 nucleotides match TRBD1. CDR3 length: 14 residues. V lost 7 bases and J lost 9; bases outside the gene matches: 8. Germline-derived CDR1 and CDR2 are SNHLY and FYNNEI. CDR3 region: CASKQQGEGSPLHF. For the CDR3, the DNA is TGTGCCAGCAAACAACAGGGGGAAGGTTCACCCCTCCACTTT.

This clone appeared a single time. CDR3 coding DNA: TGTGCCAGTAGTATCGGGTCGTCTGGGACTATCGCCTACGAGCAGTACTTC. Residues: CASSIGSSGTIAYEQYF. The V gene is TRBV19, the J gene TRBJ2-7; 7 bases map to TRBD2. V gave up 3 bases and J gave up 2 bases; unmatched junction bases: 13. The germline gives CDR1 LNHDA, CDR2 SQIVND (reference sequence). The CDR3 covers 17 residues.

The rearrangement joins TRBV7-2 to TRBJ1-1; D not resolved. Per germline, CDR1 SGHTA and CDR2 FQGNSA. This CDR3 has 15 residues. The ends were cut back, 5 bases at V and 4 bases at J, with 17 bases in the middle. The CDR3 DNA reads as TGTGCCAGCAGCCAACGGGGAGGGTGGGGCACTGAAGCTTTCTTT. This sequence encodes CASSQRGGWGTEAFF.

The genes are TRBV29-1 and TRBJ2-7, with 11 bases that match TRBD1. The CDR3 sequence is 13 residues long. The germline V gene has CDR1 SQVTM and CDR2 ANQGSEA. The V and J ends lost 4 bases and 4 bases, in that order; junction bases with no gene match: 3. The CDR3 bases are TGCAGCGTTGGATGGGACAGGGGGTACGAGCAGTACTTC. Protein sequence: CSVGWDRGYEQYF.